These 16 T cell receptor beta chains came from one sample sequenced in a study of blood T cell repertoires in COVID-19. Libraries were prepared by immunoSEQ multiplex PCR; TCRdb keeps only in-frame clonotypes and omits some of them. Found here are about 87,000 clones, around 86% of them singletons; the top ten hold 4.5% to 5.5%. Sequences were obtained from peripheral blood. The receptors stem from a man aged 35-49 years with acute or convalescent COVID-19.

V gene TRBV24-1 combines with J gene TRBJ1-1, with 11 bases fitting TRBD1. The CDR3 extends over 14 amino acids. Germline CDR1 is KGHDR and CDR2 is SFDVKD. V trimming: 12 bases; J trimming: 3 bases; junction bases outside the gene matches: 8. CDR3 sequence: CAVKPGQGDTEAFF. In DNA form, the CDR3 reads TGTGCCGTAAAACCGGGACAGGGGGACACTGAAGCTTTCTTT.

The rearrangement uses TRBV7-8 and TRBJ1-1; TRBD1 might be the D (6 bases). V was clipped by 1 base and J by 4 bases, with 13 bases between them. This CDR3 region has 15 residues. CDR1 and CDR2 (germline): SGHVS, FQNEAQ. The CDR3 coding sequence is TGTGCCAGCAGCTTAGGAGCAGGGGTGGTCACTGAAGCTTTCTTT. It codes for CASSLGAGVVTEAFF.

The rearrangement uses TRBV4-1 and TRBJ2-7; 9 bases align to TRBD2. Per germline, CDR1 MGHRA and CDR2 YSYEKL. The CDR3 extends over 18 amino acids. After removal of 0 bases from V and 0 bases from J, the junction contained 9 bases not matched to a gene. CDR3 sequence (DNA): TGCGCCAGCAGCCAAGATCCCCGACTAGCGGTTAGCTCCTACGAGCAGTACTTC. This encodes CASSQDPRLAVSSYEQYF.

The chain links TRBV5-1 to TRBJ2-1, with 8 positions matching TRBD2. The V and J ends lost 4 bases and 5 bases, in that order; junction bases with no gene match: 14. This CDR3 region has 17 residues. Germline V lookup: CDR1 SGHRS, CDR2 YFSETQ. The CDR3 nucleotides read TGCGCCAGCAGCGTAGAGAGGGGTAGCGGGACCAACAATGAGCAGTTCTTC. Amino acid sequence: CASSVERGSGTNNEQFF. The complete variable domain, with remaining parts taken from reference TRBV5-1 and TRBJ2-1, reads KAGVTQTPRYLIKTRGQQVTLSCSPISGHRSVSWYQQTPGQGLQFLFEYFSETQRNKGNFPGRFSGRQFSNSRSEMNVSTLELGDSALYLCASSVERGSGTNNEQFFGPGTRLTVL.

The chain joins TRBV27 to TRBJ2-1, with D possibly being TRBD2 (6 bases). The CDR3 spans 15 residues. V shed 4 bases and J shed 3 bases, with 13 bases lying between them. Germline CDR1 MNHEY, CDR2 SMNVEV (reference sequence). This CDR3 is CASSSLAELYNEQFF. The CDR3, as DNA: TGTGCCAGCAGTTCCTTAGCGGAGCTCTACAATGAGCAGTTCTTC.

V usage is TRBV11-2 and J usage is TRBJ2-1; 8 nucleotides align to TRBD2. The CDR3 spans 17 residues. Germline-derived CDR1 and CDR2 are SGHAT and FQNNGV. Trimming took 4 bases from V and 0 from J; bases not matched to a gene: 8. DNA for the CDR3: TGTGCCAGCAGCTCAACTCCAAGCGGGAGCTCCTACAATGAGCAGTTCTTC. Residues: CASSSTPSGSSYNEQFF.

The V gene is TRBV29-1, the J gene TRBJ1-5; a possible D gene is TRBD1 (5 bases). Trimming shortened V by 6 bases and J by 5 bases, and 14 bases separated the two germline ends. Germline V gene sequence: CDR1 SQVTM, CDR2 ANQGSEA. The CDR3 consists of 13 residues. CDR3 DNA sequence: TGCAGCGTGGTTGACAGTGGAGATCAGCCCCAGCATTTT. As protein: CSVVDSGDQPQHF.

V gene TRBV10-3 combines with J gene TRBJ1-1; TRBD1 aligns across 7 bases. Germline CDR1 reads ENHRY; CDR2 reads SYGVKD. The CDR3 is 14 amino acids. Trimming removed 7 bases from V and 11 bases from J; junction bases left unmatched: 16. DNA for the CDR3: TGTGCCATCACCGGGGACAGCCTTAACGCGGGCGCTTTCTTT. This gives the protein CAITGDSLNAGAFF.

The chain couples TRBV24-1 to TRBJ2-3; 7 nucleotides line up with TRBD2. Germline CDR1 reads KGHDR; CDR2 reads SFDVKD. This CDR3 comprises 14 residues. The J segment lost 4 bases and the V segment lost 6 bases, leaving 6 bases of the junction unmatched. This CDR3 is CATSSGARPDTQYF. The CDR3 DNA follows: TGTGCCACCAGTAGCGGGGCTCGTCCAGATACGCAGTATTTT.

This chain joins TRBV5-6 and TRBJ2-5; D may be TRBD1 (6 bases). Germline V lookup: CDR1 SGHDT, CDR2 YYEEEE. Trimming left V 5 bases short and J 5 bases short, with 16 bases between. The CDR3 length is 14 residues. DNA for the CDR3: TGTGCCAGCAGTACTACAGGGCTCGGCGAGACCCAGTACTTC. It yields the protein CASSTTGLGETQYF.

V usage is TRBV3-1 (or the pseudogene TRBV3-2) and J usage is TRBJ2-1; TRBD2 agrees at 13 bases. The CDR3 is 15 amino acids. J gave up 7 bases and V 4 bases, and 4 bases lay outside the gene matches. Germline V gene data show CDR1 as LGHDT and CDR2 as YNNKEL (reference sequence). CDR3 sequence reads: CASSPGTSGKNEQFF. CDR3 bases: TGTGCCAGCAGCCCGGGGACTAGCGGGAAGAATGAGCAGTTCTTC.

The CDR3 DNA reads TGTGCCAGCAGCTCCGGACTAGCGGGGGGGCAGTCCTACAATGAGCAGTTCTTC. Its translation is CASSSGLAGGQSYNEQFF. This chain links TRBV7-9 with TRBJ2-1, with TRBD2 matching 15 bases. This CDR3 is built from 18 residues. Germline V lookup: CDR1 SEHNR, CDR2 FQNEAQ (reference sequence). Trimming cost V 4 bases and J 1 base; bases outside gene matches: 5.

The rearrangement uses TRBV6-1 and TRBJ1-5; 7 positions agree with TRBD1. V gave up 2 bases and J gave up 3 bases; unmatched junction bases: 4. The CDR3 runs 15 residues. Germline assignment: CDR1 MNHNS and CDR2 SASEGT. The DNA of the CDR3 is TGTGCCAGCAGTGAAAGACAGGGACTCAATCAGCCCCAGCATTTT. It specifies CASSERQGLNQPQHF.

This clone came up a few times. The CDR3 region is CAWSVEVRSLYGYTF. CDR3 nucleotides: TGTGCCTGGAGTGTAGAGGTTCGCAGTTTATATGGCTACACCTTC. V and J are TRBV30 and TRBJ1-2; D unclear. Trimming pared 0 bases from V and 5 bases from J, leaving 16 bases between. CDR1 and CDR2 from the germline V gene are GTSNPN and SVGIG (reference sequence). The CDR3 spans 15 residues. Supplemented by reference TRBV30 and TRBJ1-2, the full variable domain reads SQTIHQWPATLVQPVGSPLSLECTVEGTSNPNLYWYRQAAGRGLQLLFYSVGIGQISSEVPQNLSASRPQDRQFILSSKKLLLSDSGFYLCAWSVEVRSLYGYTFGSGTRLTVV.

This clone came up once. V and J are TRBV4-1 and TRBJ1-1; D call uncertain. The V gene's germline CDR1 is MGHRA and CDR2 YSYEKL. The V and J ends lost 3 bases and 0 bases respectively, with 5 bases between them. There are 13 residues in the CDR3. Here the CDR3 DNA reads TGCGCCAGCAGCCACGGAGTGAACACTGAAGCTTTCTTT. Its translation: CASSHGVNTEAFF.

The gene calls are TRBV12-5 and TRBJ2-1; TRBD1 agrees at 8 bases. This CDR3 has 15 residues. Germline CDR1 is LGHNT and CDR2 is FRNRAP. V lost 6 bases and J lost 3; bases outside the gene matches: 7. DNA of the CDR3: TGTGCTAGTGGGCTAACACAGGGGGTCTACAATGAGCAGTTCTTC. Translation gives CASGLTQGVYNEQFF.